This is a list of T cell receptor beta chains from one sample in a study of OX40 agonist ivuxolimab in advanced cancers. Produced via immunoSEQ multiplex PCR; TCRdb's table is partial and in-frame only. The sample yields some 40,000 clones, about 90% seen once. The sequencing used CD4+ or CD8+ T cells sorted from blood, collected in a trial of the OX40 agonist ivuxolimab. These receptors all stem from an adult with an advanced solid tumor such as melanoma, head and neck, liver or kidney cancer. Both conserved end residues are part of each CDR3. D genes are given only for firm matches. Rows give clone size only sometimes, using once, few, many, or a class for an expanded clone.

. TRBJ2-3 16 TRBD2 TRBV27 TGTGCCAGCAGTCAATCTAGCGGGACCTACACAGATACGCAGTATTTT CASSQSSGTYTDTQYF
once TRBJ2-7 16 TRBD1 TRBV4-3 TGCGCCAGCAGCCAAGAACCAGGGACAGCTTCCTACGAGCAGTACTTC CASSQEPGTASYEQYF
. TRBJ1-4 15 TRBD1 TRBV9 TGTGCCAGCAGCGTCAGGACAGGGGAAAATGAAAAACTGTTTTTT CASSVRTGENEKLFF
. TRBJ2-7 15 TRBD2 TRBV15 TGTGCCACCAGCAGTGGGACTAGCGGGAGTTACGAGCAGTACTTC CATSSGTSGSYEQYF
. TRBJ1-2 15 TRBD1 TRBV5-1 TGCGCCAGCAGCCCTGGGACAGGGAGCGACTATGGCTACACCTTC CASSPGTGSDYGYTF
. TRBJ2-3 15 . TRBV28 TGTGCCAGCAGCCTATTTTTCGACGGTACAGATACGCAGTATTTT CASSLFFDGTDTQYF
once TRBJ1-3 15 . TRBV7-9 TGTGCCAGCAGCTTAGAGGGGACACCTGGAAACACCATATATTTT CASSLEGTPGNTIYF
. TRBJ1-5 13 . TRBV6-5 TGTGCCAGTGGGGATGGGAACTATCAGCCCCAGCATTTT CASGDGNYQPQHF
. TRBJ2-4 17 TRBD1 TRBV7-8 TGTGCCAGCAGCTTATGGCGACAGGGGGCTGCCAAAAACATTCAGTACTTC CASSLWRQGAAKNIQYF
. TRBJ2-7 11 . TRBV20-1 TGCAGTGCTAGAGAGGGACCCGAGCAGTACTTC CSAREGPEQYF
. TRBJ1-1 13 . TRBV21-1 TGTGCCAGCAGCAAAGTAAACGCTTCGAAAGCTTTCTTT CASSKVNASKAFF
. TRBJ2-1 14 . TRBV4-3 TGCGCCAGCAGCCAAGACCCCGATGACAATGAGCAGTTCTTC CASSQDPDDNEQFF
. TRBJ1-5 16 . TRBV4-1 TGCGCCAGCAGCCATATCCAGGGACCCGACGTACAGCCCCAGCATTTT CASSHIQGPDVQPQHF
. TRBJ2-2 12 . TRBV29-1 TGCAGCGTTGGGGGGGTGACCGGGGAGCTGTTTTTT CSVGGVTGELFF
. TRBJ1-1 13 . TRBV5-4 TGTGCCAGCAGCTTGAGGGTTGGCACTGAAGCTTTCTTT CASSLRVGTEAFF
. TRBJ2-7 15 TRBD2 TRBV19 TGTGCCAGTAGTACTTTTAGCGGGAGCTCCTACGAGCAGTACTTC CASSTFSGSSYEQYF
. TRBJ2-5 14 TRBD1 TRBV29-1 TGCAGCGTTGAAGTCCCGGGACAGCCGGACACCCAGTACTTC CSVEVPGQPDTQYF
. TRBJ2-4 17 TRBD2 TRBV10-1 TGCGCCAGCAGACACCGGGACTATGTCATAGCCAAAAACATTCAGTACTTC CASRHRDYVIAKNIQYF